These 9 T cell receptor beta chains share one sample of origin, sequenced in a study of T cells of healthy individuals. In TCRdb, the 5' RACE reads were re-called with MiXCR into one record per CDR3 protein. The table lists 90,000 to 100,000 distinct CDR3 sequences, approximately 15% of them singletons. Receptor source: a human donor in good health.

This clonotype has more than one count but fewer than ten. The gene calls are TRBV7-3 and TRBJ1-1; the D is unclear. V lost 5 bases and J 1 base, leaving 8 bases between the germline ends. The CDR3 spans 13 residues. CDR1 is SGHTA, CDR2 FQGTGA, per germline. The CDR3 protein is CASSAGRNTEAFF. DNA for the CDR3: TGTGCCAGCAGCGCCGGACGGAACACTGAAGCTTTCTTT.

This clonotype showed up just a few times. The gene calls are TRBV10-3 and TRBJ2-3; weak D call: TRBD1 (7 bases). CDR1 ENHRY and CDR2 SYGVKD come from the germline V gene. The CDR3 totals 17 residues. With 5 bases removed from V and 2 bases from J, the gap between germline ends came to 20 bases. The CDR3 region has the DNA TGTGCCATCAGTCCCTCCCCCAGGGGGGCCACCACAGATACGCAGTATTTT. Its translation is CAISPSPRGATTDTQYF.

There are many counts of this clonotype. The V gene is TRBV5-1, the J gene TRBJ2-2; the D gene is possibly TRBD2 (6 bases). V lost 6 bases and J 0 bases, leaving 18 bases between the germline ends. This CDR3 is 17 amino acids long. Germline CDR1 and CDR2: SGHRS and YFSETQ. CDR3 coding DNA: TGCGCCAGCAACAGGAGGGCGGGACCCGCGAACACCGGGGAGCTGTTTTTT. Translated, it gives CASNRRAGPANTGELFF.

The V call is TRBV20-1, the J call TRBJ2-1, with D unclear. CDR1 and CDR2 (germline): DFQATT, SNEGSKA (reference sequence). The CDR3 consists of 12 residues. With 3 bases removed from V and 15 bases from J, the gap between germline ends came to 18 bases. CDR3 sequence reads: CSASYLVATRFF. The CDR3 nucleotides read TGCAGTGCTAGTTACTTAGTGGCCACACGGTTCTTC.

This clonotype was seen at least ten times. The V call is TRBV9, the J call TRBJ2-3; D remains unclear. This CDR3 has 16 residues. Per the germline V gene, CDR1 is SGDLS and CDR2 is YYNGEE. Trimming stripped 4 bases from V and 0 bases from J, with 15 bases between. CDR3 region: CASSMSTEPSTDTQYF. Here the CDR3 DNA reads TGTGCCAGCAGCATGTCGACGGAGCCTAGCACAGATACGCAGTATTTT.

The V and J genes are TRBV10-3 and TRBJ1-1; D uncertain. CDR1 ENHRY and CDR2 SYGVKD come from the germline V gene. Trimming stripped 3 bases from V and 3 bases from J, with 8 bases between. This CDR3 region has 13 residues. The DNA for the CDR3 is TGTGCCATCAGTGAAAACGGATACACTGAAGCTTTCTTT. Its protein is CAISENGYTEAFF.

There are a few counts of this clonotype. This sequence joins TRBV4-2 and TRBJ1-1; 8 bases align to TRBD1. In germline, CDR1 is LGHNA, CDR2 YNFKEQ. The CDR3 is 15 residues long. V was clipped by 6 bases and J by 5 bases; unmatched bases: 11. The CDR3 loop is CASSHLTGGRTEAFF. CDR3 nucleotides: TGTGCCAGCAGTCATCTTACAGGGGGAAGGACTGAAGCTTTCTTT.

This clonotype was counted a few times. This rearrangement joins TRBV11-2 to TRBJ2-7; 10 nucleotides match TRBD2. The germline V gene has CDR1 SGHAT and CDR2 FQNNGV. The CDR3 is 18 residues long. Germline trimming cut 4 bases from V and 3 bases from J; bases unmatched to any gene: 15. CDR3: CASSSTETSGLTIYEQYF. The CDR3 nucleotides are TGTGCCAGCAGCTCCACAGAGACTAGCGGGTTGACCATCTACGAGCAGTACTTC.

This clonotype has only a few counts. The CDR3 loop reads CASTQVGGNEQFF. In DNA form, the CDR3 reads TGCGCCAGCACTCAAGTCGGAGGCAATGAGCAGTTCTTC. The V gene is TRBV5-1, the J gene TRBJ2-1; maybe TRBD2 (5 bases). Germline CDR1 and CDR2: SGHRS and YFSETQ. The CDR3 extends over 13 amino acids. The V and J ends lost 6 bases and 6 bases respectively, with 13 bases between them. The full variable domain, rest sourced from reference TRBV5-1 and TRBJ2-1, is KAGVTQTPRYLIKTRGQQVTLSCSPISGHRSVSWYQQTPGQGLQFLFEYFSETQRNKGNFPGRFSGRQFSNSRSEMNVSTLELGDSALYLCASTQVGGNEQFFGPGTRLTVL.